Presented here are 11 T cell receptor beta chains from one specimen sequenced in a study of shared clonotypes between healthy human individuals (dated by TCRdb to 2018 to 2020). The library was generated by the immunoSEQ multiplex PCR assay. TCRdb took over this immuneACCESS table, retaining in-frame rearrangements with V and J assigned. Such tables are incomplete; in checked studies, under half of the missing clones stem from an unresolved V gene, and the remainder is unexplained. Present in this sample are fewer than 1 million clones, around 96% of which were seen just once. The ten largest clones add up to about 0.21% of the sample. For the CD8 naive samples, CD45RO-negative cells were positively selected for CCR7, yielding a CD45RA+CCR7+ population from which TemRA cells were excluded. The sequenced material came from naive CD8+ T cells sorted from blood. Taken with the paper, the label for cell subset or site translates to: CD45RA+CCR7+. The receptors here all came from a man between 25 and 39 years old in good health.

The chain combines TRBV9 with TRBJ2-7; possible D gene TRBD2, 6 bases. CDR3 length: 14 amino acids. V lost 3 bases and J 4 bases, leaving 14 bases between the germline ends. Germline V lookup: CDR1 SGDLS, CDR2 YYNGEE. CDR3 loop: CASSAGLEGYEQYF. The DNA for the CDR3 is TGTGCCAGCAGCGCCGGGTTGGAGGGATACGAGCAGTACTTC.

The chain carries TRBV4-1 and TRBJ1-4; 9 nucleotides line up with TRBD1. Germline lookup yields CDR1 MGHRA and CDR2 YSYEKL. The V segment lost 5 bases and the J segment 8 bases; nucleotides outside the gene matches: 6. The CDR3 runs 14 residues. For the CDR3, the DNA is TGCGCCAGCAGCTGGGGACAGGGTGGAGAAAAACTGTTTTTT. Protein: CASSWGQGGEKLFF.

The chain has TRBV5-5 and TRBJ2-3; D ambiguous. V lost 2 bases, J lost 5 bases, and 9 bases lay in between. This CDR3 has 13 residues. Germline V CDR1 and CDR2: SGHKS, YYEKEE (reference sequence). CDR3 in amino acids: CASSLFEVDTQYF. In DNA, the CDR3 is TGTGCCAGCAGCTTATTCGAGGTAGATACGCAGTATTTT. The full variable domain, with the rest looked up from reference TRBV5-5 and TRBJ2-3, is DAGVTQSPTHLIKTRGQQVTLRCSPISGHKSVSWYQQVLGQGPQFIFQYYEKEERGRGNFPDRFSARQFPNYSSELNVNALLLGDSALYLCASSLFEVDTQYFGPGTRLTVL.

The J gene is TRBJ2-7, the V gene TRBV9; the match to TRBD2 covers 10 bases. The J segment lost 0 bases and the V segment lost 0 bases, leaving 3 bases of the junction unmatched. The CDR3 length is 16 residues. Per germline, CDR1 SGDLS and CDR2 YYNGEE. CDR3 nucleotides: TGTGCCAGCAGCGTAGGGACTAGCGGTCCCTCCTACGAGCAGTACTTC. This encodes CASSVGTSGPSYEQYF.

In the case of this clone: Other DNA sequences within the sample encode an identical CDR3. The chain is built from TRBV29-1 and TRBJ2-7; no firm D call. Germline lookup yields CDR1 SQVTM and CDR2 ANQGSEA. This CDR3 region has 13 residues. V shed 1 base and J shed 3 bases, with 10 bases lying between them. CDR3 in DNA: TGCAGCGTTGAAGTGGACGGAAACTACGAGCAGTACTTC. Residues: CSVEVDGNYEQYF.

This chain joins TRBV7-8 and TRBJ2-7; 9 bases line up with TRBD2. The germline CDR1 and CDR2 sequences are SGHVS and FQNEAQ. Germline trimming cut 1 base from V and 7 bases from J; bases unmatched to any gene: 8. The CDR3 runs 15 residues. This CDR3 reads CASSLGAGGPVEQYF. The CDR3 DNA reads TGTGCCAGCAGCTTAGGGGCGGGAGGGCCCGTAGAGCAGTACTTC.

Worth noting for this clone: The same CDR3 arises from other DNA sequences in this sample as well. The chain has TRBV7-8 and TRBJ2-1, with D maybe TRBD2 (6 bases). CDR1 is SGHVS and CDR2 is FQNEAQ in the germline V gene. This CDR3 is built from 15 residues. Trimming pared 1 base from V and 0 bases from J, leaving 7 bases between. CDR3 residues: CASSLDGSSYNEQFF. CDR3 sequence (DNA): TGTGCCAGCAGCTTAGACGGGAGCTCCTACAATGAGCAGTTCTTC.

The CDR3 coding sequence is TGTGCCAGCAGCTCCCTTAGCTCCTACGAGCAGTACTTC. It yields the protein CASSSLSSYEQYF. This sequence joins TRBV11-2 and TRBJ2-7, with unresolved D. The V gene's germline CDR1 is SGHAT and CDR2 FQNNGV. Trimming took off 4 bases at V and 0 bases at J, with 7 bases between the two ends. This CDR3 spans 13 amino acids.

The chain links TRBV19 to TRBJ2-1; D not resolved. This CDR3 region has 15 residues. Trimming took 2 bases from V and 0 from J, leaving 8 bases between them. The germline V gene has CDR1 LNHDA and CDR2 SQIVND (reference sequence). CDR3 amino acids: CASSIWGDSYNEQFF. Here the CDR3 DNA reads TGTGCCAGTAGTATATGGGGTGACTCCTACAATGAGCAGTTCTTC.

The chain joins TRBV28 to TRBJ2-5; D not resolved. The V end was cut by 5 bases, the J end by 5 bases, with 15 bases between. This CDR3 is 14 amino acids long. Per the germline V gene, CDR1 is MDHEN and CDR2 is SYDVKM. This CDR3 is CASSPFVDQETQYF. Written as DNA, the CDR3 is TGTGCCAGCAGTCCTTTTGTAGATCAGGAGACCCAGTACTTC.

A single count supports this clone. V and J are TRBV5-1 and TRBJ1-1, with D perhaps TRBD1 (6 bases). V was shortened by 4 bases and J by 3 bases, with 13 bases between the two germline ends. Germline V gene sequence: CDR1 SGHRS, CDR2 YFSETQ. CDR3 size: 14 residues. The CDR3 is CASSRPGEHTEAFF. CDR3 DNA: TGCGCCAGCAGCCGTCCAGGGGAGCACACTGAAGCTTTCTTT.